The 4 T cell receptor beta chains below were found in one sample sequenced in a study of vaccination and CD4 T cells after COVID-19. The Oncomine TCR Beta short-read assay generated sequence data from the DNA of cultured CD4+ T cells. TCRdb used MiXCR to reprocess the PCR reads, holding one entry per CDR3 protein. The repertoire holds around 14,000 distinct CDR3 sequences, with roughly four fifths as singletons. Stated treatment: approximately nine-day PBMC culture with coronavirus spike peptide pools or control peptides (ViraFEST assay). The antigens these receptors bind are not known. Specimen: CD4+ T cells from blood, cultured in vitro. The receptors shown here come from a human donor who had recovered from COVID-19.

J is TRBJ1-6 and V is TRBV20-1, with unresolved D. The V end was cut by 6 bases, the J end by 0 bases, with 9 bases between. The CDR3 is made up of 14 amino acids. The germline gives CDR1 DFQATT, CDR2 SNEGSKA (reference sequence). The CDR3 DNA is TGCAGTGCCCCAGAGAGCTCCTATAATTCACCCCTCCACTTT. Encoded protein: CSAPESSYNSPLHF.

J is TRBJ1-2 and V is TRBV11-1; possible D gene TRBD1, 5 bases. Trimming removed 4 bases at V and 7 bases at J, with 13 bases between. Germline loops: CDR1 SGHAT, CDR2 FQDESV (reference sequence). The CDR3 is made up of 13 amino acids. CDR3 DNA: TGTGCCAGCAGCTCTCGGGACCTGGTTGGCTACACCTTC. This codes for CASSSRDLVGYTF.

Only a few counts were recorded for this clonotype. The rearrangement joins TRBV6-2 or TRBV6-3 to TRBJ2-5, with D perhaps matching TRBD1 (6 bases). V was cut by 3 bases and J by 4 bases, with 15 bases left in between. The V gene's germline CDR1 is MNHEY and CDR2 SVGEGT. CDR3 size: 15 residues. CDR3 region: CASSYGDRLGETQYF. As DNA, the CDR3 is TGTGCCAGCAGTTATGGAGACAGGCTGGGAGAGACCCAGTACTTC.

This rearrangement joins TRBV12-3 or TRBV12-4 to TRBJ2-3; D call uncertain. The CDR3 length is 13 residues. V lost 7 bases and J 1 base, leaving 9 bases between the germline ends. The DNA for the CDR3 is TGTGCCAGCAATGCACTACGCACAGATACGCAGTATTTT. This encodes CASNALRTDTQYF.